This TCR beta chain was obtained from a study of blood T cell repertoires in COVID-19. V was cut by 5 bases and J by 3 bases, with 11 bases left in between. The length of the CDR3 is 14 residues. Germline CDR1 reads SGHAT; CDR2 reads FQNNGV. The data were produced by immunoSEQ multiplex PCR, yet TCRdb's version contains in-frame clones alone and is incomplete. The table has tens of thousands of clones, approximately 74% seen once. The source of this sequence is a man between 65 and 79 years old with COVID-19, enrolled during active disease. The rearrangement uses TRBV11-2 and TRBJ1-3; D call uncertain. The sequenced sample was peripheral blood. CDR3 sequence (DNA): TGTGCCAGCAGCCTAAGTCCAAGTGGAAACACCATATATTTT. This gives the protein CASSLSPSGNTIYF.